One sample yielded the 5 T cell receptor beta chains listed below, sequenced in a study of OX40 agonist ivuxolimab in advanced cancers. Here immunoSEQ multiplex PCR was the method, and the copy in TCRdb shows in-frame clones only, minus some. Among tens of thousands of clones, 89% were seen once, and the ten largest hold under 0.25%. The input for sequencing was CD4+ or CD8+ T cells sorted from blood, taken in a trial of the OX40 agonist ivuxolimab. These receptors originate from an adult with an advanced solid tumor such as melanoma, head and neck, liver or kidney cancer.

The chain employs TRBV15 and TRBJ2-5; D remains ambiguous. Germline V lookup: CDR1 LNHNV, CDR2 YYDKDF (reference sequence). The CDR3 consists of 12 residues. Trimming stripped 4 bases from V and 3 bases from J, with 6 bases between. The CDR3 DNA reads as TGTGCCACCAGCAACCAGAAAGAGACCCAGTACTTC. Encoded protein: CATSNQKETQYF.

The chain joins TRBV18 to TRBJ2-3, with D possibly TRBD1 on 6 matching bases. This CDR3 has 15 amino acids. CDR1 and CDR2 from the germline V gene are KGHSH and LQKENI. V was clipped by 6 bases and J by 1 base, with 14 bases between them. The CDR3 region is CASSPNRVGTDTQYF. The CDR3 DNA follows: TGTGCCAGCTCTCCTAACAGGGTGGGCACAGATACGCAGTATTTT. Complete variable domain (other parts from reference TRBV18 and TRBJ2-3): NAGVMQNPRHLVRRRGQEARLRCSPMKGHSHVYWYRQLPEEGLKFMVYLQKENIIDESGMPKERFSAEFPKEGPSILRIQQVVRGDSAAYFCASSPNRVGTDTQYFGPGTRLTVL.

The chain employs TRBV2 and TRBJ2-7; 10 nucleotides line up with TRBD2. The CDR3 contains 14 residues. Germline V CDR1 and CDR2: SNHLY, FYNNEI. The J segment lost 7 bases and the V segment lost 1 base, leaving 4 bases of the junction unmatched. Here the CDR3 reads CASSEGLAGDEQYV. CDR3 coding DNA: TGTGCCAGCAGTGAAGGGCTAGCGGGGGATGAGCAGTACGTC.

This clone was counted a few times. The CDR3, as DNA: TGTGCCTGGAGTCCCGGACATGGAGAAAAACTGTTTTTT. Translation: CAWSPGHGEKLFF. The chain combines TRBV30 with TRBJ1-4, with D perhaps TRBD1 (5 bases). The CDR3 contains 13 residues. The germline V gene encodes CDR1 GTSNPN and CDR2 SVGIG (reference sequence). The V end lost 2 bases, the J end lost 8 bases, and 12 bases lay between the germline ends.

The gene calls are TRBV5-1 and TRBJ2-5, with D perhaps assigned TRBD1 or TRBD2 (6 bases each). The CDR3 spans 16 residues. Germline V gene lookup returns CDR1 SGHRS and CDR2 YFSETQ. V was cut by 3 bases and J by 5 bases, with 20 bases left in between. CDR3 amino acids: CASSSDLQGGGETQYF. The CDR3 nucleotides read TGCGCCAGCAGCTCAGACCTACAGGGAGGTGGGGAGACCCAGTACTTC.